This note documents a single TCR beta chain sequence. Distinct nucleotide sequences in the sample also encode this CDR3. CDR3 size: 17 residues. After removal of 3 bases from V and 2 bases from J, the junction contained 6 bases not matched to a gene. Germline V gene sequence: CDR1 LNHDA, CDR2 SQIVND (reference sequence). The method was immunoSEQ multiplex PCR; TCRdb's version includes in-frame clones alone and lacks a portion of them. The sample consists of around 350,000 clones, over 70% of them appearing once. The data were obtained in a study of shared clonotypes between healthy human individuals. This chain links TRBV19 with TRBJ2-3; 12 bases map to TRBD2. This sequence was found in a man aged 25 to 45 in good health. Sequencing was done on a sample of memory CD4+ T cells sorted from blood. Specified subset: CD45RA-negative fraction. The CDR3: CASSISGLAGNTDTQYF. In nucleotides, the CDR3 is TGTGCCAGTAGTATCTCCGGACTAGCGGGAAACACAGATACGCAGTATTTT.